These T cell receptor beta chains were read from a single sample in a study of blood T cell repertoires in COVID-19. Produced via immunoSEQ multiplex PCR; TCRdb's table is partial and in-frame only. The sample shows over 200,000 clones, about four fifths of them seen only once. Material: PBMCs or T cells enriched from blood (not recorded which). The source is a woman in her forties or fifties with acute COVID-19. CDR3s leave out the opening cysteine and the closing phenylalanine or tryptophan. Each record gives: CDR3 length, V gene, J gene, clone size, CDR3 protein. Some rows mark clone size as missing; the rest say once, few, many or name a class of expanded clone.

13,TRBV27,TRBJ2-7,-,ASSFSLSSVHEQY
12,TRBV7-8,TRBJ1-1,-,ASSPKNRDTEAF
12,TRBV21-1,TRBJ1-2,-,ASSPIRDRDGYT
11,TRBV6-5,TRBJ1-1,-,ASRRGGIAEAF
13,TRBV18,TRBJ1-6,-,ASSPEGGYNSPLH
12,TRBV4-3,TRBJ2-5,many,ASSRGTEQETQY
13,TRBV6-5,TRBJ2-7,-,ASSYTRDRGSEQY
17,TRBV9,TRBJ1-4,-,ASSVGGTYPATTNEKLF
13,TRBV7-2,TRBJ2-7,-,ASSLGFGGSYEQY
13,TRBV6-5,TRBJ2-7,-,ASSYFHTGTYEQY
13,TRBV14,TRBJ1-2,-,ASSPSGKRGYGYT
14,TRBV5-5,TRBJ2-3,-,ASSGTGGSFPDTQY
10,TRBV2,TRBJ2-3,-,ASRPGLDTQY
13,TRBV3-1/TRBV3-2,TRBJ1-1,-,ASSQGTGINTEAF
14,TRBV28,TRBJ2-2,-,ASSLSLAGGTGELF
12,TRBV27,TRBJ2-1,-,ASSLSGRMNEQF
14,TRBV18,TRBJ2-1,-,ASSQLAGASYNEQF
9,TRBV4-1,TRBJ2-2,once,ASSVGGELF
12,TRBV7-2,TRBJ1-2,-,ASSLGRQDYGYT
13,TRBV19,TRBJ2-2,-,ASRLAGANTGELF
17,TRBV19,TRBJ2-1,-,ASINKGQLMPGRYNEQF
11,TRBV2,TRBJ1-4,-,ASTPRQGTQLF
14,TRBV7-6,TRBJ2-2,-,ASSLYGESNTGELF
10,TRBV29-1,TRBJ2-7,-,SVGQAGYEQY
16,TRBV4-2,TRBJ1-6,-,ASSQDFGTGGANSPLH
14,TRBV5-5,TRBJ2-6,-,ASSLPTASGANVLT
10,TRBV7-2,TRBJ1-2,-,ASSGNRAGYT
11,TRBV18,TRBJ1-6,-,ASSPDRVSPLH
11,TRBV9,TRBJ2-3,-,ASNRGGSNTQY
14,TRBV6-5,TRBJ1-1,-,ASSYSMLERGTEAF
10,TRBV28,TRBJ1-2,-,ALGGVNYGYT
12,TRBV7-2,TRBJ1-1,-,ASSPGPRGTEAF
12,TRBV5-1,TRBJ2-7,-,ASSLQGAGYEQY
13,TRBV19,TRBJ2-1,-,ASSTRREGNPEQF
11,TRBV5-4,TRBJ2-5,few,ASSHSRGETQY
13,TRBV28,TRBJ2-1,-,ASRAEGTGRNEQF
11,TRBV6-5,TRBJ1-1,-,ASKWRSGTEAF
12,TRBV19,TRBJ2-7,once,ASRKQGTPYEQY
12,TRBV2,TRBJ1-5,-,ASSEQGSNQPQH
13,TRBV23-1,TRBJ2-1,-,ASTRDRGRKDEQF